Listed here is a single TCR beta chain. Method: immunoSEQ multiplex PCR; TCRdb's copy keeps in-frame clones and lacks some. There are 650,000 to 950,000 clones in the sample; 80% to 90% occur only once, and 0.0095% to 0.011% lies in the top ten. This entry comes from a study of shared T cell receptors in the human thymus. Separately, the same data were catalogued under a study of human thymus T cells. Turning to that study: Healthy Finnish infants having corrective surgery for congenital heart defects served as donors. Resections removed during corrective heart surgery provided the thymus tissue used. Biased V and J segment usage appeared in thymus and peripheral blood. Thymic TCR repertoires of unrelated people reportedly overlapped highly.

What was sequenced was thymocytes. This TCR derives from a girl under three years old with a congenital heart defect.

Here the CDR3 reads CASSQDAAGDTDTQYF. CDR3 coding DNA: TGCGCCAGCAGCCAAGATGCGGCGGGGGACACAGATACGCAGTATTTT. This chain connects TRBV4-3 to TRBJ2-3, with 7 bases aligning to TRBD2. The CDR3 is 16 amino acids. V dropped 0 bases and J dropped 2; count of bases not matched to a gene: 5. CDR1 and CDR2 (germline): LGHNA, YSLEER.